The source of this T cell receptor (beta chain) is a study of blood T cell repertoires in COVID-19. Germline V gives CDR1 MDHEN, CDR2 SYDVKM. V lost 6 bases and J 5 bases, leaving 19 bases between the germline ends. CDR3 length: 15 amino acids. Some clones are missing from TCRdb's copy, which holds only in-frame ones; the method was immunoSEQ multiplex PCR. The sample holds 350,000 to 550,000 clones; roughly nine tenths are singletons and the top ten take 0.95% to 1.2%. Individuals aged roughly 18 to 95 years were recruited from approximately 24 US areas. Participant-given clinical history determined each cohort assignment. Two negative PCRs, clearance, or symptom resolution had been documented for recovered Cohort 3 donors.

The chain is built from TRBV28 and TRBJ1-1; possibly TRBD1 for D (5 bases). The specimen sequenced was PBMCs or T cells enriched from blood (not recorded which). The TCR comes from a man aged 25 to 45 who had recovered from COVID-19. CDR3 amino acids: CASSPPGGEVTEAFF. DNA for the CDR3: TGTGCCAGCAGCCCCCCCGGGGGGGAGGTGACTGAAGCTTTCTTT.